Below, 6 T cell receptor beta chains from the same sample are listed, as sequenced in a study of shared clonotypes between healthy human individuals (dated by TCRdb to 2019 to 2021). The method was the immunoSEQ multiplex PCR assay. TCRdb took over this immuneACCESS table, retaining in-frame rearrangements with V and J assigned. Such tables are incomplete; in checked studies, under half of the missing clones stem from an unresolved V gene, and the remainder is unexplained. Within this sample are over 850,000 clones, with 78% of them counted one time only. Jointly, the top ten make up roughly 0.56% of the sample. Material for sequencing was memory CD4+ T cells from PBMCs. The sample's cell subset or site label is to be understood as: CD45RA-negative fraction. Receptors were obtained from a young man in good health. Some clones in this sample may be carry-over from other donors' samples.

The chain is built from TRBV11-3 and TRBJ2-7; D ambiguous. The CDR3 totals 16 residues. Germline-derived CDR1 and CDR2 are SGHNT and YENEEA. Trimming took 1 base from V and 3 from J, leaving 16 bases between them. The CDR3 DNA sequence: TGTGCCAGCAGCTTAGGAGCCGGGCGGACGGTCTACGAGCAGTACTTC. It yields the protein CASSLGAGRTVYEQYF.

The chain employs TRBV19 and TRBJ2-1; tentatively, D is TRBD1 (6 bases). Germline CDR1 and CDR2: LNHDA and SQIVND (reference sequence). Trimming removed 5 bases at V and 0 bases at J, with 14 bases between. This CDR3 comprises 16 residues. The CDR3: CASSPGTPLSYNEQFF. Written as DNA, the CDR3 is TGTGCCAGTAGTCCCGGGACACCTCTCTCCTACAATGAGCAGTTCTTC.

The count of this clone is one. Here the CDR3 reads CASSPLGGETQYF. The DNA of the CDR3 is TGTGCCAGCAGCCCCCTGGGCGGGGAGACCCAGTACTTC. The V and J genes are TRBV7-9 and TRBJ2-5, with D possibly TRBD2 on 5 matching bases. The CDR3 spans 13 residues. The germline gives CDR1 SEHNR, CDR2 FQNEAQ (reference sequence). V lost 5 bases, J lost 5 bases, and 12 bases lay in between.

The CDR3 here is CASSTTGPNEKLFF. The CDR3 nucleotides are TGTGCCAGCTCAACTACAGGGCCTAATGAAAAACTGTTTTTT. This chain links TRBV18 with TRBJ1-4, with D perhaps matching TRBD1 (6 bases). The CDR3 runs to 14 residues. CDR1 and CDR2 (germline): KGHSH, LQKENI. Trimming took 5 bases from V and 3 from J, leaving 10 bases between them.

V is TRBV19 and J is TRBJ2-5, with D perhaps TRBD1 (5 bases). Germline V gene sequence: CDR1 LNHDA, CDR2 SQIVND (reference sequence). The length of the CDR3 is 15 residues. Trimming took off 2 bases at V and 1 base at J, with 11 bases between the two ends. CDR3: CASSIIDRGQETQYF. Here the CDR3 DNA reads TGTGCCAGTAGTATAATAGACAGAGGCCAAGAGACCCAGTACTTC.

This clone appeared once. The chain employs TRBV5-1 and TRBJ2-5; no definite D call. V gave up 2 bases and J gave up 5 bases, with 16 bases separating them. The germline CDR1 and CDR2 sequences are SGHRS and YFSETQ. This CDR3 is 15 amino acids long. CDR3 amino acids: CASSLELAPWETQYF. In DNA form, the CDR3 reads TGCGCCAGCAGCTTAGAATTGGCCCCATGGGAGACCCAGTACTTC.